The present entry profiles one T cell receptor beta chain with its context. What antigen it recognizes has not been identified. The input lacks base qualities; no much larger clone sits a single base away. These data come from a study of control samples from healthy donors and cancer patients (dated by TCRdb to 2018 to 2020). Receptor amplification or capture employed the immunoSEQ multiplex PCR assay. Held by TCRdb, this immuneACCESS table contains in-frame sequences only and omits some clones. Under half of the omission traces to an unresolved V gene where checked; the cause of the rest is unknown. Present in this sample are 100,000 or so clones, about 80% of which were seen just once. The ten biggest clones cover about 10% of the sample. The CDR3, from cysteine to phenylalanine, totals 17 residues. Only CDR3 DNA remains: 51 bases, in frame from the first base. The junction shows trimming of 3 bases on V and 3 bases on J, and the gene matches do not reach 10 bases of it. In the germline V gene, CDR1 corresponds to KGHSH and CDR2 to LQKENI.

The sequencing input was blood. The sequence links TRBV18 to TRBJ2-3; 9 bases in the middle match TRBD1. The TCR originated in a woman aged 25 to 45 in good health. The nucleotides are TGTGCCAGCTCACCTTTGGCCCTGACAGGGGGGACAGATACGCAGTATTTT. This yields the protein CASSPLALTGGTDTQYF.